The clone carrying this T cell receptor (beta chain) has more than one count but fewer than ten. TCRdb passed the 5' RACE reads through MiXCR, listing each CDR3 protein once. The sample has around 39,000 distinct CDR3 sequences, 6% to 9.5% seen once. The source of the sample is a study of early T cells in non-severe SARS-CoV-2 infection. The CDR3 loop spans 15 amino acids. V trimming: 5 bases; J trimming: 9 bases; junction bases outside the gene matches: 10. Germline CDR1 and CDR2: MDHEN and SYDVKM. The sample was whole blood, taken at baseline. The V and J genes are TRBV28 and TRBJ2-5, with TRBD2 identical over 12 bases. This receptor was obtained from an adult who was a healthcare worker with PCR-confirmed SARS-CoV-2 infection or an uninfected control (not recorded which). Here the CDR3 DNA reads TGTGCCAGCAGTACTAGCGGGGGGCCACGGCAGCCCCAGTACTTC. Protein: CASSTSGGPRQPQYF.